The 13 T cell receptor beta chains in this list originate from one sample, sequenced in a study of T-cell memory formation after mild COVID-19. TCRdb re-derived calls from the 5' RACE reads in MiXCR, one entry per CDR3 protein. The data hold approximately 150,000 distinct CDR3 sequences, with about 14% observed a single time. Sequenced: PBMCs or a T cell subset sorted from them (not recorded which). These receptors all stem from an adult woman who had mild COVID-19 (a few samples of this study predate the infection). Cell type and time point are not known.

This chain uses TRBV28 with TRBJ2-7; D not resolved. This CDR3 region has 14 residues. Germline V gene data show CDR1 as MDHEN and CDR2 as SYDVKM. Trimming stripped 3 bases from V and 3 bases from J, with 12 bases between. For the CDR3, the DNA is TGTGCCAGCAGTTTCTTCGACCGGCTCTACGAGCAGTACTTC. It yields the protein CASSFFDRLYEQYF.

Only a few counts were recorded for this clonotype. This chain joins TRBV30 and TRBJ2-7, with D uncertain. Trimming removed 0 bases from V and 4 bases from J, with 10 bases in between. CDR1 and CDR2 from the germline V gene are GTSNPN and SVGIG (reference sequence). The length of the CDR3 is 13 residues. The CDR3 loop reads CAWSVFSGYEQYF. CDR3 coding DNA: TGTGCCTGGAGTGTTTTCTCAGGTTACGAGCAGTACTTC.

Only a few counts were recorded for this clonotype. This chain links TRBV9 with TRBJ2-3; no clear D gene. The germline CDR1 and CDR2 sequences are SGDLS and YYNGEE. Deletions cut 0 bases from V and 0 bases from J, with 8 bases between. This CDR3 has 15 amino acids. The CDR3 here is CASSVVWGSTDTQYF. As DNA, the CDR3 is TGTGCCAGCAGCGTAGTATGGGGAAGCACAGATACGCAGTATTTT.

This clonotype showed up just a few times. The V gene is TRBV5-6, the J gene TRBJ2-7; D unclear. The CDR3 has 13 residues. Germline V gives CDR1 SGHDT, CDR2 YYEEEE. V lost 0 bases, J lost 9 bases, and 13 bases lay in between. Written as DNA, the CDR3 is TGTGCCAGCAGCTTGGGCCCTACTACCGGGCAGTACTTC. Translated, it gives CASSLGPTTGQYF.

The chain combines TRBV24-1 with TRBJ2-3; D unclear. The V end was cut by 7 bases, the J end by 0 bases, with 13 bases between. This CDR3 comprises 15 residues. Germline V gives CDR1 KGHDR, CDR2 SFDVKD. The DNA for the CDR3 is TGTGCCACCAGGGGATGGGGAACTAGCACAGATACGCAGTATTTT. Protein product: CATRGWGTSTDTQYF.

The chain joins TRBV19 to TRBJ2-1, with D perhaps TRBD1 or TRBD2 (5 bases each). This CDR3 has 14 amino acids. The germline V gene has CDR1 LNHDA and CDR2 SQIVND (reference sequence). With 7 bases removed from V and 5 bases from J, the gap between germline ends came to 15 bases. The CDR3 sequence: CASISTGAHNEQFF. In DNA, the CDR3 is TGTGCCAGTATCAGTACCGGGGCCCACAATGAGCAGTTCTTC.

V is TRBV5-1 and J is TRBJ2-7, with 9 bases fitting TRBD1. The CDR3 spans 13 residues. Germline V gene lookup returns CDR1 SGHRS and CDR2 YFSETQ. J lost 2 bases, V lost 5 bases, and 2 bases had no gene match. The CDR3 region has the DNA TGCGCCAGCAGGGGGACAGGGACCTACGAGCAGTACTTC. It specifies CASRGTGTYEQYF.

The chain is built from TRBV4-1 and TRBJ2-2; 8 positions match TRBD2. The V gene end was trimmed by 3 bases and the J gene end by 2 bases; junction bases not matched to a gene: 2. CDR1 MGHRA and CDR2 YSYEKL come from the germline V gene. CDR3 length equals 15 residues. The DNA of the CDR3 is TGCGCCAGCAGCCACAGCGGGGGAAACACCGGGGAGCTGTTTTTT. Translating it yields CASSHSGGNTGELFF.

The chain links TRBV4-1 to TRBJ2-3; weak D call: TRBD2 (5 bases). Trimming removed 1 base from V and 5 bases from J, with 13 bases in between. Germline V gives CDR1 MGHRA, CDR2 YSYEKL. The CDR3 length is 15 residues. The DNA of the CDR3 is TGCGCCAGCAGCCAAGGAGTGCGAGCGGAAGATACGCAGTATTTT. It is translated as CASSQGVRAEDTQYF.

The CDR3 sequence is CATLPPQGQRYGYTF. CDR3 DNA: TGTGCCACCCTCCCGCCACAGGGGCAGAGGTATGGCTACACCTTC. The V call is TRBV24-1, the J call TRBJ1-2, with TRBD1 identical over 7 bases. Looked up from germline, CDR1 is KGHDR and CDR2 is SFDVKD. The trim removed 9 bases at V and 5 bases at J, leaving 14 bases unmatched. This CDR3 contains 15 residues.

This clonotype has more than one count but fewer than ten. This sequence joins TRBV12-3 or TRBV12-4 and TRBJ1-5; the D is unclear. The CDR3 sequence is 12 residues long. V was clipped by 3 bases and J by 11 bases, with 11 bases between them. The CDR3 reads CASSFVRQAQHF. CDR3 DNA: TGTGCCAGCAGTTTCGTTAGGCAGGCCCAGCATTTT.

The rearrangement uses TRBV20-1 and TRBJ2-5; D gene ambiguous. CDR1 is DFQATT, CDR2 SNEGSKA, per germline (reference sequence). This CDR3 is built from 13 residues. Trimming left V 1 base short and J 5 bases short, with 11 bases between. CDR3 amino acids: CSARVVSYETQYF. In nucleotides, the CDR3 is TGCAGTGCTAGAGTGGTTAGTTACGAGACCCAGTACTTC.

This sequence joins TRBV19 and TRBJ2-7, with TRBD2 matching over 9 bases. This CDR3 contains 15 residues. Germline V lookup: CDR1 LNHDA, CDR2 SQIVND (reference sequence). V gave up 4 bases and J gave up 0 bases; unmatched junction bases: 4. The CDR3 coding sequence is TGTGCCAGTAGTAATAGCGGGGGCAGCTCCTACGAGCAGTACTTC. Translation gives CASSNSGGSSYEQYF.